Listed below are T cell receptor beta chains from one sample, sequenced in a study of shared clonotypes between healthy human individuals. Repertoires were generated with immunoSEQ multiplex PCR, while TCRdb's copy carries only in-frame clones and drops some. The sample lists about 490,000 clones, around 80% occurring once. Sequenced sample: PBMCs. These receptors all stem from a woman in her thirties or forties in good health. Some clones in this sample may be carry-over from other donors' samples. The CDR3 runs from the conserved cysteine through the conserved F or W. D genes are given only for firm matches. Clone size is given for some rows only: seen once, a few or many times, or a class if the clone is expanded.

clone_size: -; d_call: -; v_call: TRBV2; j_call: TRBJ2-7; cdr3_aa: CASNVRLYEQYF; cdr3_nt: TGTGCCAGCAACGTCCGACTCTACGAGCAGTACTTC
clone_size: -; d_call: TRBD1; v_call: TRBV5-1; j_call: TRBJ2-3; cdr3_aa: CATTEGAHTDTQYF; cdr3_nt: TGCGCCACCACCGAGGGGGCTCACACAGATACGCAGTATTTT
clone_size: few; d_call: -; v_call: TRBV20-1; j_call: TRBJ2-7; cdr3_aa: CSASSAYEQYF; cdr3_nt: TGCAGTGCCTCCTCCGCCTACGAGCAGTACTTC
clone_size: once; d_call: -; v_call: TRBV7-8; j_call: TRBJ1-3; cdr3_aa: CASSLGGVPGNTIYF; cdr3_nt: TGTGCCAGCAGCTTAGGAGGGGTTCCTGGAAACACCATATATTTT
clone_size: -; d_call: TRBD2; v_call: TRBV7-9; j_call: TRBJ2-1; cdr3_aa: CASSPTNRGDAGEQFF; cdr3_nt: TGTGCCAGCAGCCCTACGAACCGGGGGGACGCCGGTGAGCAGTTCTTC
clone_size: -; d_call: -; v_call: TRBV2; j_call: TRBJ1-2; cdr3_aa: CAPLTGKGYTF; cdr3_nt: TGTGCGCCACTTACAGGGAAAGGCTACACCTTC
clone_size: -; d_call: -; v_call: TRBV6-1; j_call: TRBJ2-2; cdr3_aa: CASVGGRAGTGELFF; cdr3_nt: TGTGCCAGCGTGGGGGGAAGGGCCGGCACCGGGGAGCTGTTTTTT
clone_size: few; d_call: -; v_call: TRBV5-1; j_call: TRBJ1-2; cdr3_aa: CASMGETMYGYTF; cdr3_nt: TGCGCCAGCATGGGGGAGACCATGTATGGCTACACCTTC
clone_size: few; d_call: TRBD2; v_call: TRBV6-1; j_call: TRBJ2-7; cdr3_aa: CASRSGKTSYEQYF; cdr3_nt: TGTGCCAGCAGAAGCGGGAAGACCTCCTACGAGCAGTACTTC
clone_size: -; d_call: -; v_call: TRBV6-6; j_call: TRBJ2-7; cdr3_aa: CASAKGGEPWEQYF; cdr3_nt: TGTGCCAGCGCTAAGGGGGGGGAACCTTGGGAGCAGTACTTC
clone_size: -; d_call: -; v_call: TRBV19; j_call: TRBJ1-5; cdr3_aa: CASSIGRANNQPQHF; cdr3_nt: TGTGCCAGTAGTATAGGCAGGGCAAACAATCAGCCCCAGCATTTT
clone_size: -; d_call: TRBD2; v_call: TRBV28; j_call: TRBJ2-1; cdr3_aa: CASELAGSNEQFF; cdr3_nt: TGTGCCAGTGAACTAGCGGGATCCAATGAGCAGTTCTTC
clone_size: -; d_call: -; v_call: TRBV9; j_call: TRBJ2-1; cdr3_aa: CASSARTARHNEQFF; cdr3_nt: TGTGCCAGCAGCGCCCGGACAGCTAGGCACAATGAGCAGTTCTTC
clone_size: -; d_call: -; v_call: TRBV9; j_call: TRBJ2-5; cdr3_aa: CASSPQGETQYF; cdr3_nt: TGTGCCAGCAGCCCCCAAGGGGAGACCCAGTACTTC
clone_size: -; d_call: -; v_call: TRBV5-4; j_call: TRBJ2-1; cdr3_aa: CASSLGRWNEQFF; cdr3_nt: TGTGCCAGCAGCTTGGGCCGCTGGAATGAGCAGTTCTTC
clone_size: -; d_call: -; v_call: TRBV4-1; j_call: TRBJ2-1; cdr3_aa: CASSQLRLLFF; cdr3_nt: TGCGCCAGCAGCCAACTGAGACTACTGTTCTTC
clone_size: -; d_call: TRBD1; v_call: TRBV7-9; j_call: TRBJ1-5; cdr3_aa: CASSLAGTANQPQHF; cdr3_nt: TGTGCCAGCAGCTTAGCCGGGACAGCCAATCAGCCCCAGCATTTT
clone_size: few; d_call: TRBD1; v_call: TRBV5-1; j_call: TRBJ2-2; cdr3_aa: CASGAGGLVGELFF; cdr3_nt: TGCGCCAGCGGAGCAGGGGGTCTCGTCGGGGAGCTGTTTTTT
clone_size: -; d_call: TRBD2; v_call: TRBV18; j_call: TRBJ2-1; cdr3_aa: CASSPTTSGTRNEQFF; cdr3_nt: TGTGCCAGCTCACCAACCACTAGCGGGACCCGCAATGAGCAGTTCTTC
clone_size: -; d_call: TRBD2; v_call: TRBV11-2; j_call: TRBJ2-1; cdr3_aa: CASSLDRASGRREQFF; cdr3_nt: TGTGCCAGCAGCTTAGATCGGGCTAGCGGGAGACGCGAGCAGTTCTTC
clone_size: many; d_call: -; v_call: TRBV5-4; j_call: TRBJ1-1; cdr3_aa: CASSRSPVTRSNTEAFF; cdr3_nt: TGTGCCAGCAGCCGAAGCCCAGTCACCCGATCGAACACTGAAGCTTTCTTT
clone_size: -; d_call: TRBD1; v_call: TRBV27; j_call: TRBJ2-7; cdr3_aa: CASSSPGQGFYEQYF; cdr3_nt: TGTGCCAGCAGTTCACCGGGACAGGGGTTCTACGAGCAGTACTTC
clone_size: few; d_call: -; v_call: TRBV2; j_call: TRBJ1-5; cdr3_aa: CASSEAIGTHRPQHF; cdr3_nt: TGTGCCAGCAGTGAAGCGATCGGGACACACAGGCCCCAGCATTTT
clone_size: -; d_call: -; v_call: TRBV28; j_call: TRBJ1-4; cdr3_aa: CASSRNEKLFF; cdr3_nt: TGTGCCAGCAGTCGGAATGAAAAACTGTTTTTT
clone_size: -; d_call: TRBD2; v_call: TRBV5-1; j_call: TRBJ2-3; cdr3_aa: CASSLSLGGRTDTQYF; cdr3_nt: TGCGCCAGCAGCTTGTCCCTGGGCGGGAGAACAGATACGCAGTATTTT
clone_size: few; d_call: -; v_call: TRBV7-2; j_call: TRBJ2-4; cdr3_aa: CASSLEGGKNIQYF; cdr3_nt: TGTGCCAGCAGCTTAGAAGGAGGGAAAAACATTCAGTACTTC
clone_size: -; d_call: TRBD2; v_call: TRBV7-2; j_call: TRBJ2-7; cdr3_aa: CASSLSRGGGLARHEQYF; cdr3_nt: TGTGCCAGCAGCTTATCACGGGGCGGGGGGCTAGCCCGCCACGAGCAGTACTTC
clone_size: -; d_call: -; v_call: TRBV5-1; j_call: TRBJ2-1; cdr3_aa: CASSLDPRQTQSRYNEQFF; cdr3_nt: TGCGCCAGCAGCTTGGACCCTCGGCAGACACAATCGAGATACAATGAGCAGTTCTTC
clone_size: -; d_call: -; v_call: TRBV28; j_call: TRBJ1-4; cdr3_aa: CASSTTREKLFF; cdr3_nt: TGTGCCAGCAGCACGACTCGGGAAAAACTGTTTTTT
clone_size: few; d_call: TRBD2; v_call: TRBV4-3; j_call: TRBJ2-1; cdr3_aa: CASSQVAGGKRSSSYNEQFF; cdr3_nt: TGCGCCAGCAGCCAAGTTGCGGGAGGTAAAAGAAGTAGCTCCTACAATGAGCAGTTCTTC
clone_size: -; d_call: -; v_call: TRBV7-9; j_call: TRBJ2-7; cdr3_aa: CASSLGVLADTYEQYF; cdr3_nt: TGTGCCAGCAGCTTAGGGGTATTAGCGGATACCTACGAGCAGTACTTC
clone_size: -; d_call: TRBD1; v_call: TRBV18; j_call: TRBJ2-2; cdr3_aa: CASSPVLTGGDTGELFF; cdr3_nt: TGTGCCAGCTCACCAGTGTTAACAGGGGGTGACACCGGGGAGCTGTTTTTT
clone_size: -; d_call: -; v_call: TRBV2; j_call: TRBJ1-1; cdr3_aa: CASSVEGRNTEAFF; cdr3_nt: TGTGCCAGCAGTGTGGAGGGCCGGAACACTGAAGCTTTCTTT
clone_size: -; d_call: -; v_call: TRBV5-4; j_call: TRBJ2-3; cdr3_aa: CASNDRSTDTQYF; cdr3_nt: TGTGCCAGCAATGACAGGAGCACAGATACGCAGTATTTT
clone_size: -; d_call: -; v_call: TRBV6-6; j_call: TRBJ2-2; cdr3_aa: CASSYSSLASGELFF; cdr3_nt: TGTGCCAGCAGTTACTCGAGTCTAGCCAGCGGGGAGCTGTTTTTT
clone_size: -; d_call: -; v_call: TRBV5-1; j_call: TRBJ1-1; cdr3_aa: CASSLNLNTEAFF; cdr3_nt: TGCGCCAGCAGCTTGAACCTGAACACTGAAGCTTTCTTT
clone_size: -; d_call: TRBD1; v_call: TRBV6-1; j_call: TRBJ1-1; cdr3_aa: CASNRQGAEAFF; cdr3_nt: TGTGCCAGCAATAGACAGGGGGCTGAAGCTTTCTTT
clone_size: many; d_call: TRBD2; v_call: TRBV29-1; j_call: TRBJ2-1; cdr3_aa: CSVEGLVPSYNEQFF; cdr3_nt: TGCAGCGTTGAGGGACTAGTTCCCTCCTACAATGAGCAGTTCTTC
clone_size: -; d_call: TRBD2; v_call: TRBV4-3; j_call: TRBJ2-5; cdr3_aa: CASSQSIAGDGETQYF; cdr3_nt: TGCGCCAGCAGCCAATCGATAGCGGGAGATGGCGAGACCCAGTACTTC
clone_size: -; d_call: TRBD2; v_call: TRBV7-3; j_call: TRBJ2-5; cdr3_aa: CASSLGGRDQETQYF; cdr3_nt: TGTGCCAGCAGCTTAGGGGGGAGGGACCAAGAGACCCAGTACTTC
clone_size: -; d_call: TRBD1; v_call: TRBV14; j_call: TRBJ2-5; cdr3_aa: CASSQDFGTGALQETQYF; cdr3_nt: TGTGCCAGCAGCCAAGATTTCGGGACAGGTGCCCTCCAAGAGACCCAGTACTTC
clone_size: -; d_call: -; v_call: TRBV28; j_call: TRBJ2-7; cdr3_aa: CASSPPGAGYEQYF; cdr3_nt: TGTGCCAGCAGTCCCCCGGGGGCGGGGTACGAGCAGTACTTC
clone_size: -; d_call: TRBD1; v_call: TRBV27; j_call: TRBJ1-4; cdr3_aa: CASSLVGQRGEKLFF; cdr3_nt: TGTGCCAGCAGTCTTGTGGGACAGAGAGGTGAAAAACTGTTTTTT
clone_size: once; d_call: TRBD2; v_call: TRBV10-3; j_call: TRBJ2-4; cdr3_aa: CAPRLGLALVYIQYF; cdr3_nt: TGTGCCCCCAGGTTAGGACTAGCGCTAGTCTACATTCAGTACTTC
clone_size: -; d_call: -; v_call: TRBV20-1; j_call: TRBJ2-3; cdr3_aa: CSGGDTQYF; cdr3_nt: TGCAGTGGGGGGGATACGCAGTATTTT
clone_size: -; d_call: -; v_call: TRBV28; j_call: TRBJ2-1; cdr3_aa: CASRLSGTPNNEQFF; cdr3_nt: TGTGCCAGCAGGCTATCAGGGACACCAAACAATGAGCAGTTCTTC
clone_size: -; d_call: -; v_call: TRBV4-3; j_call: TRBJ2-1; cdr3_aa: CASSQGRRTTYNEQFF; cdr3_nt: TGCGCCAGCAGCCAAGGTAGGAGGACGACCTACAATGAGCAGTTCTTC
clone_size: -; d_call: TRBD2; v_call: TRBV7-6; j_call: TRBJ2-1; cdr3_aa: CASGTGGSSYNEQFF; cdr3_nt: TGTGCCAGCGGTACAGGCGGGAGCTCCTACAATGAGCAGTTCTTC
clone_size: -; d_call: -; v_call: TRBV7-8; j_call: TRBJ2-2; cdr3_aa: CASSPRTNGELFF; cdr3_nt: TGTGCCAGCAGCCCGAGAACTAACGGGGAGCTGTTTTTT
clone_size: -; d_call: TRBD2; v_call: TRBV5-1; j_call: TRBJ2-1; cdr3_aa: CASSLGGGISGSREQFF; cdr3_nt: TGCGCCAGCAGCTTGGGAGGAGGAATTAGCGGGAGTCGTGAGCAGTTCTTC
clone_size: few; d_call: -; v_call: TRBV30; j_call: TRBJ1-2; cdr3_aa: CAWSTDSAYHGYTF; cdr3_nt: TGTGCCTGGAGTACGGATTCGGCATACCATGGCTACACCTTC
clone_size: -; d_call: TRBD1; v_call: TRBV27; j_call: TRBJ2-7; cdr3_aa: CATRGTSSYEQYF; cdr3_nt: TGTGCCACCAGGGGGACCAGCTCCTACGAGCAGTACTTC
clone_size: -; d_call: -; v_call: TRBV9; j_call: TRBJ2-7; cdr3_aa: CASSGHKHGLHEQYF; cdr3_nt: TGTGCCAGCAGCGGACACAAACACGGTTTGCACGAGCAGTACTTC
clone_size: -; d_call: -; v_call: TRBV7-2; j_call: TRBJ2-1; cdr3_aa: CASSFVGLHDEQFF; cdr3_nt: TGTGCCAGCAGCTTTGTTGGACTCCACGATGAGCAGTTCTTC
clone_size: many; d_call: -; v_call: TRBV7-2; j_call: TRBJ1-2; cdr3_aa: CASSLGLGYVYGYTF; cdr3_nt: TGTGCCAGCAGCTTAGGACTGGGCTACGTCTATGGCTACACCTTC
clone_size: -; d_call: TRBD1; v_call: TRBV5-4; j_call: TRBJ1-1; cdr3_aa: CASSKGANTEAFF; cdr3_nt: TGTGCCAGCAGTAAGGGGGCGAACACTGAAGCTTTCTTT
clone_size: -; d_call: -; v_call: TRBV30; j_call: TRBJ2-2; cdr3_aa: CAYLPPNTGELFF; cdr3_nt: TGTGCCTATCTACCCCCGAACACCGGGGAGCTGTTTTTT
clone_size: -; d_call: -; v_call: TRBV5-1; j_call: TRBJ2-5; cdr3_aa: CASSLGSAGTQYF; cdr3_nt: TGCGCCAGCAGCTTGGGTAGCGCGGGGACCCAGTACTTC
clone_size: few; d_call: -; v_call: TRBV5-1; j_call: TRBJ2-3; cdr3_aa: CASSFAESTDTQYF; cdr3_nt: TGCGCCAGCAGCTTCGCGGAGAGCACAGATACGCAGTATTTT